This T cell receptor beta chain was documented in a study of cytomegalovirus exposure and HLA in healthy donors. The donors were members of the validation cohort comprising about 120 subjects, separate from the roughly 680-subject first cohort. Whole-study findings and limits: A list of roughly 180 TCR beta chains associated with cytomegalovirus was given. In vitro testing confirmed a few CMV-associated chains as specific for CMV antigens. One later analysis, an examination of the roughly 130 validation repertoires, found that first-cohort TCR clusters tended to co-occur in them.

Note on this clone: Its specificity is not known.

Only in-frame clones appear in the TCRdb table, and some are missing; sequencing was by immunoSEQ multiplex PCR. This sample has 60,000 to 75,000 clones, with 85% to 95% found just once. The V gene end was trimmed by 5 bases and the J gene end by 5 bases; junction bases not matched to a gene: 9. Germline CDR1 is MNHEY and CDR2 is SMNVEV (reference sequence). This CDR3 comprises 16 residues. Sequenced: PBMCs. The TCR originated in a woman aged 18-29 years in good health and CMV-seropositive. The genes are TRBV27 and TRBJ2-2; 9 bases agree with TRBD1. The DNA for the CDR3 is TGTGCCAGCAGTCCCCCCGGGACAGGGAGGACCGGGGAGCTGTTTTTT. It is translated as CASSPPGTGRTGELFF.